The clone carrying this TCR beta chain was detected ten times or more. This sample is part of a study of metastatic and nonmetastatic thyroid tumors. Every patient was untreated before thyroid surgery. Via MiXCR, TCRdb re-called the PCR reads. The profile shows approximately 34,000 clones, roughly 15% of them singletons. V was clipped by 7 bases and J by 0 bases, with 13 bases between them. Germline V gene data show CDR1 as SNHLY and CDR2 as FYNNEI. The CDR3 is 15 amino acids. This clonotype was sampled from a female donor with papillary thyroid cancer or a benign thyroid nodule (not recorded which). Some clones in this sample may be carry-over from other donors' samples. Sequencing input: blood. This chain joins TRBV2 and TRBJ1-5; perhaps TRBD1 as D (6 bases). CDR3 sequence: CASTGGLNSNQPQHF. The CDR3 DNA sequence: TGTGCCAGCACGGGGGGGCTGAATAGCAATCAGCCCCAGCATTTT.